This entry lists 20 T cell receptor beta chains sequenced from one sample in a study of OX40 agonist ivuxolimab in advanced cancers. The library was prepared using the immunoSEQ multiplex PCR assay. Drawn from immuneACCESS, this table holds only the in-frame rearrangements with V and J called that TCRdb kept. Clones are partly lost; checked studies trace under half to an unresolved V gene and leave the rest unexplained. The sample yields approximately 91,000 clones; around nine tenths were counted once. 0.4% to 0.65% of the sample belongs to the ten largest clones. This material consisted of CD4+ or CD8+ T cells sorted from blood, taken in a trial of the OX40 agonist ivuxolimab. The receptors derive from an adult with an advanced solid tumor such as melanoma, head and neck, liver or kidney cancer.

The chain recombines TRBV6-6 with TRBJ1-1; 7 positions match TRBD1. CDR1 is MNHNY, CDR2 SVGAGI, per germline (reference sequence). This CDR3 comprises 15 residues. J gave up 0 bases and V 7 bases, and 8 bases lay outside the gene matches. The CDR3 DNA follows: TGTGCCAGCACCCGACAGGGTTTTATGAACACTGAAGCTTTCTTT. Its protein is CASTRQGFMNTEAFF.

With respect to this clone: The germline gene is not matched at one end of the junction; a read error may be the cause. This chain uses TRBV2 with TRBJ2-1; D gene ambiguous. The germline gives CDR1 SNHLY, CDR2 FYNNEI. This CDR3 has 11 residues. CDR3 protein: CASSSDNEQFF. For the CDR3, the DNA is TGTGCCAGCAGCTCCGACAATGAGCAGTTCTTC.

The V gene is TRBV5-1, the J gene TRBJ2-7; no firm D call. V was pared by 2 bases and J by 0 bases, with 9 bases between. Germline V gene data show CDR1 as SGHRS and CDR2 as YFSETQ. There are 14 residues in the CDR3. CDR3 region: CASSLKLPSYEQYF. The DNA of the CDR3 is TGCGCCAGCAGCTTAAAACTTCCCTCCTACGAGCAGTACTTC.

J is TRBJ1-3 and V is TRBV7-3, with D possibly matching TRBD1 (5 bases). The CDR3 totals 16 residues. Deletions cut 1 base from V and 0 bases from J, with 10 bases between. Germline values: CDR1 SGHTA, CDR2 FQGTGA. CDR3 region: CASSLNSGVSGNTIYF. CDR3 coding DNA: TGTGCCAGCAGCTTAAATTCGGGGGTCTCTGGAAACACCATATATTTT.

The chain is built from TRBV15 and TRBJ1-1; D is unresolved. The CDR3 is made up of 13 amino acids. CDR1 is LNHNV and CDR2 is YYDKDF in the germline V gene (reference sequence). V was pared by 0 bases and J by 6 bases, with 8 bases between. The CDR3 loop reads CATSRDRLPEAFF. The DNA of the CDR3 is TGTGCCACCAGCAGAGATCGGCTACCTGAAGCTTTCTTT.

This clone was seen just once. V is TRBV5-1 and J is TRBJ2-1; a possible D gene is TRBD2 (6 bases). Germline loops: CDR1 SGHRS, CDR2 YFSETQ. Trimming left V 0 bases short and J 7 bases short, with 14 bases between. The CDR3 covers 15 residues. The CDR3 here is CASSLVVGGQNEQFF. In DNA, the CDR3 is TGCGCCAGCAGCTTGGTCGTGGGGGGTCAGAATGAGCAGTTCTTC.

The chain links TRBV25-1 to TRBJ1-2, with TRBD1 as a possible D gene (5 bases). The CDR3 runs 14 residues. The ends were cut back, 4 bases at V and 7 bases at J, with 16 bases in the middle. Germline V gene lookup returns CDR1 MGHDK and CDR2 SYGVNS. For the CDR3, the DNA is TGTGCCAGCAGTGCGCAGGGTAGTTGGAGTGGCTACACCTTC. It codes for CASSAQGSWSGYTF.

V and J are TRBV25-1 and TRBJ2-5; TRBD2 matches at 9 bases. CDR1 is MGHDK, CDR2 SYGVNS, per germline. With 5 bases clipped from V and 4 bases from J, the junction kept 5 bases outside the gene matches. This CDR3 contains 14 residues. The CDR3 nucleotides are TGTGCCAGCAGTCCCGGGACTAGCAGAGAGACCCAGTACTTC. It is translated as CASSPGTSRETQYF.

CDR3: CSVEDRTAQETQYF. The CDR3 nucleotides are TGCAGCGTTGAAGATCGGACGGCCCAAGAGACCCAGTACTTC. The gene calls are TRBV29-1 and TRBJ2-5; D gene ambiguous. Germline V gene data show CDR1 as SQVTM and CDR2 as ANQGSEA. This CDR3 contains 14 residues. With 0 bases removed from V and 1 base from J, the gap between germline ends came to 9 bases.

This rearrangement joins TRBV6-5 to TRBJ1-2, with D hard to call. Per germline, CDR1 MNHEY and CDR2 SVGAGI. The CDR3 consists of 15 residues. Trimming took 1 base from V and 4 from J, leaving 13 bases between them. CDR3 sequence (DNA): TGTGCCAGCAGTTACTTGTCTGATACGAGCTATGGCTACACCTTC. Residues: CASSYLSDTSYGYTF.

In this sample, this clone turned up once. J is TRBJ2-7 and V is TRBV2; D remains ambiguous. The CDR3 sequence is 12 residues long. Germline-derived CDR1 and CDR2 are SNHLY and FYNNEI. V was shortened by 0 bases and J by 6 bases, with 6 bases between the two germline ends. CDR3 in DNA: TGTGCCAGCAGTGAAGCCTCTCGCGAGCAGTACTTC. Translation gives CASSEASREQYF.

Details on this clone: No conserved phenylalanine or tryptophan ends this CDR3, so it is likely a read error. This rearrangement joins TRBV23-1 to TRBJ1-6; a possible D gene is TRBD1 (5 bases). TRBV23-1 is an ORF, with its function uncertain. This CDR3 region has 15 residues. The germline V and J ends were trimmed by 0 bases and 9 bases, with 12 bases remaining between them. The CDR3 region has the DNA TGCGCCAGCAGTCAATCGGGCAGGAGGGGTTCACCCCTCCACCTT. Protein sequence: CASSQSGRRGSPLHL.

The chain links TRBV6-1 to TRBJ2-3; no clear D gene. CDR1 and CDR2 (germline): MNHNS, SASEGT. Trimming left V 2 bases short and J 1 base short, with 10 bases between. The CDR3 sequence is 15 residues long. CDR3 bases: TGTGCCAGCAGTGAAAACGGGCTAGGCACAGATACGCAGTATTTT. Translated, it gives CASSENGLGTDTQYF.

The rearrangement uses TRBV9 and TRBJ2-5; no firm D call. This CDR3 has 15 amino acids. Germline V gene data show CDR1 as SGDLS and CDR2 as YYNGEE. Trimming removed 1 base from V and 0 bases from J, with 10 bases in between. The CDR3 protein is CASSVLGGHQETQYF. CDR3 in DNA: TGTGCCAGCAGCGTATTGGGTGGGCACCAAGAGACCCAGTACTTC.

The V and J genes are TRBV6-6 and TRBJ1-2; TRBD1 matches 7 bases. Germline CDR1 reads MNHNY; CDR2 reads SVGAGI (reference sequence). V was pared by 2 bases and J by 4 bases, with 7 bases of the junction left unmatched. This CDR3 contains 15 residues. Here the CDR3 reads CASSYTGGGSYGYTF. The CDR3 nucleotides read TGTGCCAGCAGTTACACTGGAGGGGGCAGCTATGGCTACACCTTC.

As to this clone: The CDR3 ends on some other residue instead of the conserved phenylalanine or tryptophan, so this is likely a read error. The V and J genes are TRBV2 and TRBJ1-6; D is ambiguous. Germline V gives CDR1 SNHLY, CDR2 FYNNEI. Trimming took 2 bases from V and 3 from J, leaving 11 bases between them. The CDR3 contains 16 residues. In DNA, the CDR3 is TGTGCCAGCAGTGAAATGGGGTTTAGCTATAATTCACCCCTCCACCTT. This translates into CASSEMGFSYNSPLHL.

V is TRBV5-1 and J is TRBJ2-3, with 7 positions matching TRBD1. J gave up 2 bases and V 5 bases, and 5 bases lay outside the gene matches. Germline V gene sequence: CDR1 SGHRS, CDR2 YFSETQ. The length of the CDR3 is 14 residues. CDR3 DNA: TGCGCCAGCAGATCGGACAGGTCCACAGATACGCAGTATTTT. This encodes CASRSDRSTDTQYF.

The J gene is TRBJ2-2, the V gene TRBV28, with 9 bases that match TRBD1. The CDR3 has 15 amino acids. Germline V lookup: CDR1 MDHEN, CDR2 SYDVKM. V gave up 5 bases and J gave up 7 bases; unmatched junction bases: 8. CDR3 protein: CASSPQTGGIGELFF. The CDR3 nucleotides are TGTGCCAGCAGTCCGCAGACAGGGGGGATCGGGGAGCTGTTTTTT. The full variable domain, its missing parts supplied by reference TRBV28 and TRBJ2-2, is DVKVTQSSRYLVKRTGEKVFLECVQDMDHENMFWYRQDPGLGLRLIYFSYDVKMKEKGDIPEGYSVSREKKERFSLILESASTNQTSMYLCASSPQTGGIGELFFGEGSRLTVL.

The chain couples TRBV5-1 to TRBJ1-1, with D possibly being TRBD1 (5 bases). CDR1 is SGHRS, CDR2 YFSETQ, per germline. Trimming removed 0 bases from V and 5 bases from J, with 11 bases in between. This CDR3 has 14 residues. CDR3 nucleotides: TGCGCCAGCAGCTTGGTAGGACAAGGGACTGAAGCTTTCTTT. It specifies CASSLVGQGTEAFF.

This chain connects TRBV28 to TRBJ1-2; D unresolved. Germline values: CDR1 MDHEN, CDR2 SYDVKM. V was shortened by 11 bases and J by 1 base, with 8 bases between the two germline ends. The CDR3 is 11 residues long. CDR3 loop: CAVRGNYGYTF. The CDR3 DNA reads as TGTGCCGTAAGAGGTAACTATGGCTACACCTTC.